Below are 27 T cell receptor beta chains sequenced from a single sample in a study of T cell responses to AZD1222 COVID-19 vaccine. Generated by immunoSEQ multiplex PCR, the TCRdb table keeps only in-frame clones and is missing some. The sample lists 150,000 or so clones, 80% to 95% occurring once. The sequences come from peripheral blood, collected on day 0 of AZD1222 vaccination. The source is an adult in good health.

A single count supports this clone. The V gene is TRBV7-8, the J gene TRBJ2-5; the D gene could be TRBD1 or TRBD2 (5 bases each). V gave up 5 bases and J gave up 3 bases, with 13 bases separating them. In germline, CDR1 is SGHVS, CDR2 FQNEAQ. CDR3 length: 14 residues. CDR3 bases: TGTGCCAGCAGCGCTCCGGGGCCTAAAGAGACCCAGTACTTC. It yields the protein CASSAPGPKETQYF. The whole variable domain, remainder taken from reference TRBV7-8 and TRBJ2-5, is GAGVSQSPRYKVAKRGQDVALRCDPISGHVSLFWYQQALGQGPEFLTYFQNEAQLDKSGLPSDRFFAERPEGSVSTLKIQRTQQEDSAVYLCASSAPGPKETQYFGPGTRLLVL.

The gene calls are TRBV6-2 or TRBV6-3 and TRBJ1-1; maybe TRBD1 (6 bases). V lost 4 bases and J 0 bases, leaving 12 bases between the germline ends. This CDR3 is built from 15 residues. The germline CDR1 and CDR2 sequences are MNHEY and SVGEGT. The CDR3 spells CASSSRQALNTEAFF. For the CDR3, the DNA is TGTGCCAGCAGTTCGCGACAGGCCCTGAACACTGAAGCTTTCTTT.

V gene TRBV29-1 combines with J gene TRBJ2-3; 8 bases are shared with TRBD2. V was clipped by 0 bases and J by 11 bases; unmatched bases: 1. Germline CDR1 SQVTM, CDR2 ANQGSEA. The CDR3 length is 11 residues. The CDR3 nucleotides are TGCAGCGTTGAAGATGCGGGGGGGCAGTATTTT. This gives the protein CSVEDAGGQYF.

CDR3 nucleotides: TGTGCCAGCAGCGTAACCCCCGGACGGGGGAACACTGAAGCTTTCTTT. This sequence encodes CASSVTPGRGNTEAFF. The rearrangement joins TRBV9 to TRBJ1-1; D uncertain. Germline V gene sequence: CDR1 SGDLS, CDR2 YYNGEE. The germline V and J ends were trimmed by 1 base and 1 base, with 14 bases remaining between them. The CDR3 is 16 residues long. The variable domain in full, with the rest retrieved from reference TRBV9 and TRBJ1-1, is DSGVTQTPKHLITATGQRVTLRCSPRSGDLSVYWYQQSLDQGLQFLIQYYNGEERAKGNILERFSAQQFPDLHSELNLSSLELGDSALYFCASSVTPGRGNTEAFFGQGTRLTVV.

The chain links TRBV7-9 to TRBJ1-3; no clear D. Looked up from germline, CDR1 is SEHNR and CDR2 is FQNEAQ (reference sequence). The CDR3 covers 15 residues. V lost 6 bases to trimming and J lost 4 bases, with 16 bases between them. The CDR3 sequence: CASRLSFRGGNTIYF. CDR3 nucleotide sequence: TGTGCCAGCAGGCTCTCCTTTAGAGGGGGAAACACCATATATTTT.

This clone has more than one count but fewer than ten. The chain recombines TRBV3-1 (or the pseudogene TRBV3-2) with TRBJ2-1; D remains ambiguous. The germline V and J ends were trimmed by 7 bases and 2 bases, with 12 bases remaining between them. The CDR3 spans 14 residues. The germline CDR1 and CDR2 sequences are LGHDT and YNNKEL (reference sequence). Written as DNA, the CDR3 is TGTGCCAGCACCCCCCTATTCCCCTACAATGAGCAGTTCTTC. Encoded protein: CASTPLFPYNEQFF.

The rearrangement links TRBV29-1 to TRBJ2-1; 7 positions agree with TRBD1. Looked up from germline, CDR1 is SQVTM and CDR2 is ANQGSEA. This CDR3 contains 14 residues. V dropped 6 bases and J dropped 4; count of bases not matched to a gene: 9. CDR3 coding DNA: TGCAGCGTCAGACCGGGACAGAGTTACAATGAGCAGTTCTTC. It yields the protein CSVRPGQSYNEQFF.

This chain joins TRBV15 and TRBJ2-7; D might be TRBD1 or TRBD2, each matching 5 bases. V lost 4 bases, J lost 4 bases, and 11 bases lay in between. The CDR3 consists of 13 residues. Germline values: CDR1 LNHNV, CDR2 YYDKDF (reference sequence). CDR3 sequence (DNA): TGTGCCACCAGCATCCCAGGGAGTTACGAGCAGTACTTC. Its translation: CATSIPGSYEQYF. The complete variable domain, with remaining parts taken from reference TRBV15 and TRBJ2-7, reads DAMVIQNPRYQVTQFGKPVTLSCSQTLNHNVMYWYQQKSSQAPKLLFHYYDKDFNNEADTPDNFQSRRPNTSFCFLDIRSPGLGDTAMYLCATSIPGSYEQYFGPGTRLTVT.

The rearrangement links TRBV12-3 or TRBV12-4 to TRBJ2-2; D call uncertain. This CDR3 has 12 residues. Deletions cut 3 bases from V and 6 bases from J, with 5 bases between. This CDR3 reads CASSFGPGELFF. Written as DNA, the CDR3 is TGTGCCAGCAGTTTCGGGCCCGGGGAGCTGTTTTTT.

This chain joins TRBV5-6 and TRBJ1-2; D is unresolved. The CDR3 contains 14 residues. Germline CDR1 is SGHDT and CDR2 is YYEEEE. With 0 bases removed from V and 1 base from J, the gap between germline ends came to 7 bases. CDR3 DNA sequence: TGTGCCAGCAGCTTGGTTGGGGTTAACTATGGCTACACCTTC. Residues: CASSLVGVNYGYTF.

The rearrangement uses TRBV28 and TRBJ2-3, with 9 bases aligning to TRBD1. The junction had 5 bases not matched to a gene; V was cut back by 6 bases and J by 4 bases. The CDR3 is made up of 14 amino acids. Germline CDR1 is MDHEN and CDR2 is SYDVKM. The CDR3, as DNA: TGTGCCAGCAGGCTGACAGGGGGGCCAGATACGCAGTATTTT. It specifies CASRLTGGPDTQYF.

This chain joins TRBV5-1 and TRBJ2-7; D possibly corresponds to TRBD2 (5 bases). CDR1 and CDR2 (germline): SGHRS, YFSETQ. V was pared by 1 base and J by 5 bases, with 13 bases between. The CDR3 runs to 14 residues. The CDR3 is CASSLLAFGNEQYF. Written as DNA, the CDR3 is TGCGCCAGCAGCTTGCTAGCCTTCGGGAACGAGCAGTACTTC.

The chain uses TRBV10-3 and TRBJ1-5; perhaps TRBD1 as D (5 bases). The germline V and J ends were trimmed by 6 bases and 4 bases, with 10 bases remaining between them. The CDR3 totals 13 residues. Per the germline V gene, CDR1 is ENHRY and CDR2 is SYGVKD. The CDR3 loop reads CAIRGEGNQPQHF. The DNA of the CDR3 is TGTGCCATCAGGGGTGAGGGGAATCAGCCCCAGCATTTT.

The rearrangement joins TRBV2 to TRBJ2-1; D ambiguous. Germline lookup yields CDR1 SNHLY and CDR2 FYNNEI. The V end was cut by 4 bases, the J end by 2 bases, with 6 bases between. The CDR3 covers 13 residues. The CDR3: CASSAGPYNEQFF. The CDR3 bases are TGTGCCAGCAGTGCCGGACCCTACAATGAGCAGTTCTTC. Looking up the rest from reference TRBV2 and TRBJ2-1 gives the full variable domain: EPEVTQTPSHQVTQMGQEVILRCVPISNHLYFYWYRQILGQKVEFLVSFYNNEISEKSEIFDDQFSVERPDGSNFTLKIRSTKLEDSAMYFCASSAGPYNEQFFGPGTRLTVL.

The chain joins TRBV30 to TRBJ2-5; 9 nucleotides agree with TRBD1. Germline V gene data show CDR1 as GTSNPN and CDR2 as SVGIG (reference sequence). CDR3 length: 15 residues. V trimming: 1 base; J trimming: 0 bases; junction bases outside the gene matches: 3. This CDR3 is CAWSGGQGYQETQYF. CDR3 sequence (DNA): TGTGCCTGGAGTGGCGGACAGGGGTACCAAGAGACCCAGTACTTC.

The CDR3: CATSRTMNTEAFF. The CDR3 nucleotides are TGTGCCACCTCCAGAACCATGAACACTGAAGCTTTCTTT. The rearrangement joins TRBV19 to TRBJ1-1; D call uncertain. Germline V gives CDR1 LNHDA, CDR2 SQIVND (reference sequence). V lost 10 bases to trimming and J lost 0 bases, with 12 bases between them. The CDR3 runs 13 residues. Full variable domain (remainder filled in from reference TRBV19 and TRBJ1-1): DGGITQSPKYLFRKEGQNVTLSCEQNLNHDAMYWYRQDPGQGLRLIYYSQIVNDFQKGDIAEGYSVSREKKESFPLTVTSAQKNPTAFYLCATSRTMNTEAFFGQGTRLTVV.

This sequence joins TRBV6-6 and TRBJ1-1, with a tentative D call TRBD1 (5 bases). Trimming took off 0 bases at V and 8 bases at J, with 10 bases between the two ends. The CDR3 is made up of 13 amino acids. Germline values: CDR1 MNHNY, CDR2 SVGAGI (reference sequence). CDR3 nucleotides: TGTGCCAGCAGTTACTCGAGGGGCACCGAAGCTTTCTTT. Its protein product is CASSYSRGTEAFF.

This chain joins TRBV29-1 and TRBJ1-2, with D hard to call. V was pared by 3 bases and J by 3 bases, with 11 bases between. Germline V lookup: CDR1 SQVTM, CDR2 ANQGSEA. This CDR3 has 13 amino acids. DNA of the CDR3: TGCAGCGTTGATAATCCGAGGGACTATGGCTACACCTTC. Translated: CSVDNPRDYGYTF.

The sample holds one count of this clone. This chain links TRBV19 with TRBJ1-3; no definite D call. This CDR3 has 11 residues. Trimming pared 7 bases from V and 6 bases from J, leaving 7 bases between. Germline CDR1 reads LNHDA; CDR2 reads SQIVND (reference sequence). CDR3 protein: CASKNVNTIYF. For the CDR3, the DNA is TGTGCCAGTAAGAATGTAAACACCATATATTTT. The entire variable domain, with the rest obtained from reference TRBV19 and TRBJ1-3, is as follows: DGGITQSPKYLFRKEGQNVTLSCEQNLNHDAMYWYRQDPGQGLRLIYYSQIVNDFQKGDIAEGYSVSREKKESFPLTVTSAQKNPTAFYLCASKNVNTIYFGEGSWLTVV.

A single count supports this clone. The chain carries TRBV29-1 and TRBJ1-2; D unclear. Trimming took off 5 bases at V and 2 bases at J, with 9 bases between the two ends. CDR3 length equals 12 residues. Germline V gives CDR1 SQVTM, CDR2 ANQGSEA. As DNA, the CDR3 is TGCAGCGTTTTTGGGGAAAACTATGGCTACACCTTC. Translating gives CSVFGENYGYTF. Variable domain in full (rest from reference TRBV29-1 and TRBJ1-2): SAVISQKPSRDICQRGTSLTIQCQVDSQVTMMFWYRQQPGQSLTLIATANQGSEATYESGFVIDKFPISRPNLTFSTLTVSNMSPEDSSIYLCSVFGENYGYTFGSGTRLTVV.

The J gene is TRBJ2-5, the V gene TRBV10-2; 9 bases fit TRBD1. CDR1 and CDR2 (germline): WSHSY, SAAADI. After removal of 6 bases from V and 2 bases from J, the junction contained 10 bases not matched to a gene. The CDR3 is made up of 16 amino acids. CDR3 loop: CASSPGTGISQETQYF. The CDR3 DNA reads TGCGCCAGCAGCCCAGGGACAGGGATTTCGCAAGAGACCCAGTACTTC.

The chain has TRBV6-5 and TRBJ1-1; 8 positions match TRBD1. The CDR3 runs to 13 residues. V gave up 6 bases and J gave up 8 bases; unmatched junction bases: 8. From germline, CDR1 is MNHEY and CDR2 SVGAGI. CDR3 residues: CASSLLDRGEAFF. CDR3 DNA sequence: TGTGCCAGCAGCCTTCTCGACAGGGGCGAAGCTTTCTTT.

This clone was counted only a few times. One end of the junction fails to match germline, which may point to a read error. The CDR3 DNA follows: TGTGCCTGGAGTCAGGGACCGACTGGAGCTTTCTTT. It is translated as CAWSQGPTGAFF. The chain joins TRBV30 to TRBJ1-1; perhaps TRBD1 as D (5 bases). Germline-derived CDR1 and CDR2 are GTSNPN and SVGIG (reference sequence). The CDR3 spans 12 residues.

V usage is TRBV7-8 and J usage is TRBJ1-2; D gene uncertain. Germline V gene lookup returns CDR1 SGHVS and CDR2 FQNEAQ. CDR3 length: 15 residues. Between the trimmed V and J ends, which lost 4 bases and 4 bases, there was a span of 16 bases. CDR3 sequence: CASSSLVEGAYGYTF. The CDR3 DNA reads TGTGCCAGCAGCTCCCTCGTGGAGGGAGCCTATGGCTACACCTTC.

The CDR3 DNA sequence: TGTGCCAGCTCACCTCAAAATAGCAATCAGCCCCAGCATTTT. Encoded protein: CASSPQNSNQPQHF. J is TRBJ1-5 and V is TRBV18, with D uncertain. V dropped 3 bases and J dropped 0 bases, with 6 bases sitting between them. Germline lookup yields CDR1 KGHSH and CDR2 LQKENI. The CDR3 contains 14 residues.

The genes are TRBV20-1 and TRBJ2-1, with 11 nucleotides matching TRBD2. V dropped 3 bases and J dropped 3; count of bases not matched to a gene: 7. The CDR3 is 16 residues long. Germline CDR1 is DFQATT and CDR2 is SNEGSKA (reference sequence). The DNA for the CDR3 is TGCAGTGCTAGTGTACCGGGACTAGCGGTCTACAATGAGCAGTTCTTC. This encodes CSASVPGLAVYNEQFF.

The chain couples TRBV5-4 to TRBJ2-7, with 13 nucleotides matching TRBD2. Per germline, CDR1 SGHNT and CDR2 YYREEE (reference sequence). The V and J ends lost 4 bases and 7 bases, in that order; junction bases with no gene match: 8. This CDR3 is built from 15 residues. The CDR3 reads CASSLRLAGGEEQYF. CDR3 nucleotides: TGTGCCAGCAGCCTCCGACTAGCGGGGGGTGAGGAGCAGTACTTC.